The 24 T cell receptor beta chains below all came from one sample that was sequenced in a study of T cell changes during pregnancy in multiple sclerosis. Some clones are missing from TCRdb's copy, which holds only in-frame ones; the method was immunoSEQ multiplex PCR. The sample lists some 41,000 clones, approximately 94% occurring once. Source: CD8+ T cells from peripheral blood mononuclear cells, taken in the third trimester of pregnancy. Receptors originate from a female donor with multiple sclerosis, enrolled in a pregnancy study.

The gene calls are TRBV6-4 and TRBJ2-1; TRBD2 aligns across 8 bases. The CDR3 spans 14 residues. With V trimmed by 5 bases and J by 3 bases, 3 bases remained unmatched. Germline CDR1 reads MRHNA; CDR2 reads SNTAGT. The CDR3 DNA follows: TGTGCCAGCAGTAACGGGAGGGACTACAATGAGCAGTTCTTC. This encodes CASSNGRDYNEQFF.

J is TRBJ2-3 and V is TRBV10-3, with 7 bases identical to TRBD2. Germline V gene lookup returns CDR1 ENHRY and CDR2 SYGVKD. V was pared by 4 bases and J by 2 bases, with 6 bases of the junction left unmatched. This CDR3 has 15 amino acids. DNA for the CDR3: TGTGCCATCAGTGGTTCGCTAGCGGTCACAGATACGCAGTATTTT. Its translation: CAISGSLAVTDTQYF.

The chain couples TRBV5-1 to TRBJ2-2, with unresolved D. The V end lost 1 base, the J end lost 5 bases, and 3 bases lay between the germline ends. Germline-derived CDR1 and CDR2 are SGHRS and YFSETQ. The CDR3 sequence is 12 residues long. Here the CDR3 reads CASSLLTGELFF. In nucleotides, the CDR3 is TGCGCCAGCAGCTTGTTAACCGGGGAGCTGTTTTTT.

The J gene is TRBJ2-1, the V gene TRBV28, with D possibly being TRBD1 (6 bases). CDR3 length: 16 residues. V was cut by 6 bases and J by 2 bases, with 17 bases left in between. Germline loops: CDR1 MDHEN, CDR2 SYDVKM. The CDR3: CASRAGTYRAYNEQFF. The DNA of the CDR3 is TGTGCCAGCAGGGCCGGAACGTACAGGGCCTACAATGAGCAGTTCTTC.

The chain couples TRBV2 to TRBJ1-3; 7 bases match TRBD1. V lost 6 bases and J lost 4; bases outside the gene matches: 3. The CDR3 length is 13 residues. Germline V CDR1 and CDR2: SNHLY, FYNNEI. The CDR3: CASREGQGNTIYF. The CDR3 nucleotides are TGTGCCAGCAGGGAGGGACAGGGAAACACCATATATTTT.

The chain couples TRBV14 to TRBJ2-3; D possibly corresponds to TRBD2 (5 bases). CDR3 length equals 13 residues. From germline, CDR1 is SGHDN and CDR2 FVKESK. Trimming took off 2 bases at V and 6 bases at J, with 9 bases between the two ends. CDR3 region: CASSQTRWDTQYF. In nucleotides, the CDR3 is TGTGCCAGCAGCCAAACTAGGTGGGATACGCAGTATTTT.

The chain couples TRBV7-2 to TRBJ2-3, with 9 bases lining up with TRBD2. V lost 3 bases and J lost 2; bases outside the gene matches: 6. The germline V gene has CDR1 SGHTA and CDR2 FQGNSA. The CDR3 extends over 16 amino acids. For the CDR3, the DNA is TGTGCCAGCAGCTTGGGGGTAGCGGGGGACACAGATACGCAGTATTTT. Translation gives CASSLGVAGDTDTQYF.

The chain joins TRBV7-9 to TRBJ2-7; TRBD1 matches at 9 bases. CDR3 length equals 14 residues. Trimming at V came to 6 bases and at J to 5 bases, leaving 8 bases not matched to a gene. CDR1 is SEHNR and CDR2 is FQNEAQ in the germline V gene (reference sequence). As DNA, the CDR3 is TGTGCCAGCAGATCCGGGACAGGGTACGACGAGCAGTACTTC. Protein sequence: CASRSGTGYDEQYF.

The V gene is TRBV5-4, the J gene TRBJ1-5; 8 nucleotides agree with TRBD1. The CDR3 covers 14 residues. Per germline, CDR1 SGHNT and CDR2 YYREEE (reference sequence). With 4 bases clipped from V and 9 bases from J, the junction kept 9 bases outside the gene matches. The CDR3 here is CASSLEGQAGPQHF. The CDR3 nucleotides are TGTGCCAGCAGCCTTGAGGGACAGGCGGGGCCCCAGCATTTT.

This rearrangement joins TRBV7-9 to TRBJ2-7; a weak D match, TRBD1 (5 bases). Germline lookup yields CDR1 SEHNR and CDR2 FQNEAQ (reference sequence). The CDR3 contains 14 residues. With 6 bases removed from V and 0 bases from J, the gap between germline ends came to 12 bases. CDR3 nucleotides: TGTGCCAGCAGTACGACAGAGTTCTCCTACGAGCAGTACTTC. Protein product: CASSTTEFSYEQYF.

This chain connects TRBV19 to TRBJ1-1; D unclear. CDR1 LNHDA and CDR2 SQIVND come from the germline V gene (reference sequence). The CDR3 spans 13 residues. Trimming removed 7 bases from V and 0 bases from J, with 9 bases in between. The CDR3 coding sequence is TGTGCCAGTACCCCTGGAGTGAACACTGAAGCTTTCTTT. Translating it yields CASTPGVNTEAFF.

The chain combines TRBV27 with TRBJ2-7; TRBD2 matches 10 bases. The CDR3 is 15 residues long. The V gene's germline CDR1 is MNHEY and CDR2 SMNVEV (reference sequence). J lost 3 bases, V lost 2 bases, and 4 bases had no gene match. CDR3: CASSLGTSVLYEQYF. The CDR3 nucleotides read TGTGCCAGCAGTTTAGGGACTAGCGTACTCTACGAGCAGTACTTC.

The CDR3 DNA reads as TGCACCAGCAGGCAGAGCCGGGACAGGGGATTTAATGAGCAGTTCTTC. As protein: CTSRQSRDRGFNEQFF. The rearrangement uses TRBV1 and TRBJ2-1; TRBD1 is taken as the D call from the table, unchecked against the DNA. TRBV1 is deemed a pseudogene. CDR3 length: 16 amino acids.

This sequence joins TRBV11-2 and TRBJ2-3; weak D call: TRBD1 (5 bases). The CDR3 covers 14 residues. Between the trimmed V and J ends, which lost 10 bases and 6 bases, there was a span of 20 bases. Per the germline V gene, CDR1 is SGHAT and CDR2 is FQNNGV. The CDR3 sequence: CATAGVGAGDTQYF. For the CDR3, the DNA is TGTGCCACCGCTGGGGTAGGGGCTGGGGATACGCAGTATTTT. Filled out from reference TRBV11-2 and TRBJ2-3, the complete variable domain reads EAGVAQSPRYKIIEKRQSVAFWCNPISGHATLYWYQQILGQGPKLLIQFQNNGVVDDSQLPKDRFSAERLKGVDSTLKIQPAKLEDSAVYLCATAGVGAGDTQYFGPGTRLTVL.

The rearrangement joins TRBV6-9 to TRBJ1-1; 7 bases are a match to TRBD1. Trimming cost V 7 bases and J 0 bases; bases outside gene matches: 11. This CDR3 spans 16 amino acids. Germline loops: CDR1 MNHGY, CDR2 SVAAGI. The CDR3 coding sequence is TGTGCCAGCACCCGGAAACAAGACAGGGTGAACACTGAAGCTTTCTTT. Translation gives CASTRKQDRVNTEAFF.

This clone was counted a single time. In DNA form, the CDR3 reads TGCGCCAGCAGCTTGGGACTAGCGGCACACAATGAGCAGTTCTTC. Amino acids: CASSLGLAAHNEQFF. The chain couples TRBV5-1 to TRBJ2-1; 9 bases match TRBD2. The trim removed 0 bases at V and 5 bases at J, leaving 3 bases unmatched. CDR1 SGHRS and CDR2 YFSETQ come from the germline V gene. This CDR3 has 15 residues.

The chain couples TRBV28 to TRBJ1-1; D remains ambiguous. V was trimmed by 1 base and J by 8 bases, leaving 8 bases between them. The length of the CDR3 is 12 residues. Germline V gives CDR1 MDHEN, CDR2 SYDVKM. Here the CDR3 DNA reads TGTGCCAGCAGTTTATCAGTCAGAGAAGCTTTCTTT. Translation gives CASSLSVREAFF.

V and J are TRBV19 and TRBJ2-1; D uncertain. Trimming removed 1 base at V and 9 bases at J, with 7 bases between. This CDR3 is 12 amino acids long. Germline V gene sequence: CDR1 LNHDA, CDR2 SQIVND (reference sequence). CDR3 coding DNA: TGTGCCAGTAGTATAGGGAGTTCTGAGCAGTTCTTC. This translates into CASSIGSSEQFF.

The chain joins TRBV10-3 to TRBJ1-2; D might be TRBD1 (6 bases). The V end was cut by 7 bases, the J end by 4 bases, with 13 bases between. Germline-derived CDR1 and CDR2 are ENHRY and SYGVKD. This CDR3 has 13 amino acids. This CDR3 reads CAIKQGGSYGYTF. DNA of the CDR3: TGTGCCATCAAACAGGGCGGTAGCTATGGCTACACCTTC.

This chain connects TRBV11-2 to TRBJ2-7, with 10 bases that match TRBD2. Germline CDR1 and CDR2: SGHAT and FQNNGV. This CDR3 spans 16 amino acids. J gave up 0 bases and V 5 bases, and 7 bases lay outside the gene matches. The CDR3 region has the DNA TGTGCCAGCAGCCCTTTAGGGACTAGCGCCTCCTACGAGCAGTACTTC. This translates into CASSPLGTSASYEQYF.

The chain has TRBV7-6 and TRBJ2-5; D is uncertain. The CDR3 has 15 amino acids. Germline values: CDR1 SGHVS, CDR2 FNYEAQ. V was clipped by 7 bases and J by 0 bases, with 15 bases between them. DNA of the CDR3: TGTGCCAGCACCCCCGAGCCCTCGTACCAAGAGACCCAGTACTTC. Encoded protein: CASTPEPSYQETQYF.

This clone was recorded once. The V and J genes are TRBV13 and TRBJ2-3; tentative D call: TRBD2 (6 bases). This CDR3 comprises 16 residues. Germline assignment: CDR1 PRHDT and CDR2 FYEKMQ (reference sequence). The V gene lost 4 bases and the J gene lost 0 bases, with 14 bases spanning the gap. The DNA of the CDR3 is TGTGCCAGCAGCTCGACGACCGGGACTAGCACAGATACGCAGTATTTT. Its translation: CASSSTTGTSTDTQYF.

The rearrangement joins TRBV19 to TRBJ1-4; D remains ambiguous. Germline CDR1 LNHDA, CDR2 SQIVND (reference sequence). Trimming left V 10 bases short and J 15 bases short, with 21 bases between. The CDR3 totals 12 residues. DNA of the CDR3: TGTGCCACTAAACAGCCGGGAGCGAAATTGTTTTTT. Residues: CATKQPGAKLFF.

This chain connects TRBV5-1 to TRBJ1-2; D is undetermined. The CDR3 contains 14 residues. In germline, CDR1 is SGHRS, CDR2 YFSETQ. V dropped 2 bases and J dropped 5 bases, with 13 bases sitting between them. CDR3 region: CASSFYRSSYGYTF. The CDR3 coding sequence is TGCGCCAGCAGCTTCTACAGAAGCAGTTATGGCTACACCTTC.